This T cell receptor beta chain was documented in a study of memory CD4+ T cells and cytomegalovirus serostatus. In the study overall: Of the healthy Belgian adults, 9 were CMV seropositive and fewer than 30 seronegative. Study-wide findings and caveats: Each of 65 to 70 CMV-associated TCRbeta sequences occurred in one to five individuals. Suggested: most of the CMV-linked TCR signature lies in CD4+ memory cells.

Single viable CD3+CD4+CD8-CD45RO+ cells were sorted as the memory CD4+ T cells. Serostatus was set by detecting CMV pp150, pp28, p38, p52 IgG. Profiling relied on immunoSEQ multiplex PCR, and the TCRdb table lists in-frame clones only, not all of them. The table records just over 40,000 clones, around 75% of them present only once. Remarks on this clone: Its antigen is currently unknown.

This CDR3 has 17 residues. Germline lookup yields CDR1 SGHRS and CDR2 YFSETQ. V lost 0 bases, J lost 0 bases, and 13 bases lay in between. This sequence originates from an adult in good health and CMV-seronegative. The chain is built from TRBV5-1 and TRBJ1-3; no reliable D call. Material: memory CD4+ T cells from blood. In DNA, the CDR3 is TGCGCCAGCAGCTTGGAACCGACGGGCAGCTCTGGAAACACCATATATTTT. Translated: CASSLEPTGSSGNTIYF. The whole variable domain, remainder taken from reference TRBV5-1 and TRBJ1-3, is KAGVTQTPRYLIKTRGQQVTLSCSPISGHRSVSWYQQTPGQGLQFLFEYFSETQRNKGNFPGRFSGRQFSNSRSEMNVSTLELGDSALYLCASSLEPTGSSGNTIYFGEGSWLTVV.